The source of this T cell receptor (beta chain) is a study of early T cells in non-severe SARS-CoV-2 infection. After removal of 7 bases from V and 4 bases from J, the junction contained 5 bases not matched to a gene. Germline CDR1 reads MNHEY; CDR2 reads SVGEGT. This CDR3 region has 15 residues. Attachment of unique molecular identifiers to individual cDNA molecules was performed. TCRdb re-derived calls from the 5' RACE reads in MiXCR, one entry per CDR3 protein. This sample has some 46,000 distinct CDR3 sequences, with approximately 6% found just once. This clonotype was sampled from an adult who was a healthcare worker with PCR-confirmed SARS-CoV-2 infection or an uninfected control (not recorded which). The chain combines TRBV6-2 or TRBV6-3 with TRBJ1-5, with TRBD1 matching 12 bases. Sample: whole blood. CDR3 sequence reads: CASKGDRGPNQPQHF. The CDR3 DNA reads TGTGCCAGCAAAGGGGACAGGGGGCCAAATCAGCCCCAGCATTTT.